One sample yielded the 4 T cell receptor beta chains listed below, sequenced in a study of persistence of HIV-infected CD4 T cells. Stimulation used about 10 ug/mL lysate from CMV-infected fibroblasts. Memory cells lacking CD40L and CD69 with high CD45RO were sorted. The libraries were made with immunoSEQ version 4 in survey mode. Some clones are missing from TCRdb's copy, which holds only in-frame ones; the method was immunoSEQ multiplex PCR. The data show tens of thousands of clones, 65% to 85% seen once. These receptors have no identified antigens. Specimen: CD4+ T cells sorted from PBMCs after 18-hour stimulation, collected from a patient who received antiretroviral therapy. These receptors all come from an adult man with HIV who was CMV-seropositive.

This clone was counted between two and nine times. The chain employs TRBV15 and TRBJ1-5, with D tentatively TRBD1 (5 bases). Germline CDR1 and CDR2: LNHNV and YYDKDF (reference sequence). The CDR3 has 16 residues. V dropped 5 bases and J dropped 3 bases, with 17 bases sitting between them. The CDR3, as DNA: TGTGCCACCAGCGGAGGGGTTGGGCGGGACAATCAGCCCCAGCATTTT. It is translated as CATSGGVGRDNQPQHF. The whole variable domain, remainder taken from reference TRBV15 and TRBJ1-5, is DAMVIQNPRYQVTQFGKPVTLSCSQTLNHNVMYWYQQKSSQAPKLLFHYYDKDFNNEADTPDNFQSRRPNTSFCFLDIRSPGLGDTAMYLCATSGGVGRDNQPQHFGDGTRLSIL.

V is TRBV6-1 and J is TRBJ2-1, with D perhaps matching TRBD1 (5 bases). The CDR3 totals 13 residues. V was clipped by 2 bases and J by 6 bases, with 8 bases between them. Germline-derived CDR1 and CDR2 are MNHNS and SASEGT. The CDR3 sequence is CASSERRVNEQFF. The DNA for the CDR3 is TGTGCCAGCAGTGAACGCAGGGTCAATGAGCAGTTCTTC.

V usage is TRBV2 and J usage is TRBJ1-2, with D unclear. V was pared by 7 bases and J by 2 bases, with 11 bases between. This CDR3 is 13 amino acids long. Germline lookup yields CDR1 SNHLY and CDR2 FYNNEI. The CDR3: CASNLQRNYGYTF. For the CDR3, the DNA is TGTGCCAGCAACCTACAAAGGAACTATGGCTACACCTTC.

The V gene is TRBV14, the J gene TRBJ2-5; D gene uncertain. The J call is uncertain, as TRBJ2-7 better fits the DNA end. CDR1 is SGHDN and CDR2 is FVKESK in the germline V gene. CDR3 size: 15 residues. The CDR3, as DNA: TGTGCCAGCAGCCAAGGGTACCTCACTTTAGGCGAGCAGTACTTC. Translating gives CASSQGYLTLGEQYF.